Listed here are 2 T cell receptor beta chains from one sample, sequenced in a study of shared clonotypes between healthy human individuals. Assay used: immunoSEQ multiplex PCR; TCRdb lists only in-frame clones, some missing. The sample yields some 2,000,000 clones, less than 95% seen once. Naivety among CD8 cells was defined by CD45RO negativity and positive CCR7 selection, thereby excluding terminally differentiated effector memory CD45RA+ cells. Material: naive CD8+ T cells sorted from blood. These receptors originate from a man between 18 and 29 years old in good health.

This clone was observed a single time. CDR3 sequence: CASSLGGFSTDTQYF. The CDR3 DNA reads as TGTGCCAGCAGCTTGGGGGGCTTTAGCACAGATACGCAGTATTTT. The chain has TRBV5-4 and TRBJ2-3; weak D call: TRBD1 (5 bases). Trimming left V 0 bases short and J 0 bases short, with 8 bases between. CDR1 is SGHNT and CDR2 is YYREEE in the germline V gene (reference sequence). This CDR3 contains 15 residues.

This chain uses TRBV27 with TRBJ2-7; 8 nucleotides line up with TRBD2. This CDR3 has 13 amino acids. The germline gives CDR1 MNHEY, CDR2 SMNVEV (reference sequence). J gave up 7 bases and V 8 bases, and 10 bases lay outside the gene matches. CDR3 sequence (DNA): TGTGCCAGCGGAGCGGGAGCGTTGTATGAGCAGTACTTC. Its protein is CASGAGALYEQYF.